This TCR beta chain was captured in a study of T-cell reconstitution after alpha-beta-depleted transplantation in children. With 5 bases removed from V and 3 bases from J, the gap between germline ends came to 5 bases. The CDR3 loop spans 11 amino acids. Germline V CDR1 and CDR2: SGHRS, YFSETQ. Unique molecular identifiers were used to barcode this TCRbeta library. TCRdb called the PCR reads again in MiXCR, with one record for every CDR3 protein. The table includes more than 250,000 distinct CDR3 sequences, approximately 9.6% detected once. The TCR sequence derives from a human donor who donated a stem cell graft to a child with SCID. V is TRBV5-1 and J is TRBJ2-5; D ambiguous. The specimen comprised PBMCs from the stem cell graft donor, sampled from the stem cell graft. CDR3 protein: CASRVEETQYF. The CDR3 DNA reads TGCGCCAGCAGGGTAGAAGAGACCCAGTACTTC.